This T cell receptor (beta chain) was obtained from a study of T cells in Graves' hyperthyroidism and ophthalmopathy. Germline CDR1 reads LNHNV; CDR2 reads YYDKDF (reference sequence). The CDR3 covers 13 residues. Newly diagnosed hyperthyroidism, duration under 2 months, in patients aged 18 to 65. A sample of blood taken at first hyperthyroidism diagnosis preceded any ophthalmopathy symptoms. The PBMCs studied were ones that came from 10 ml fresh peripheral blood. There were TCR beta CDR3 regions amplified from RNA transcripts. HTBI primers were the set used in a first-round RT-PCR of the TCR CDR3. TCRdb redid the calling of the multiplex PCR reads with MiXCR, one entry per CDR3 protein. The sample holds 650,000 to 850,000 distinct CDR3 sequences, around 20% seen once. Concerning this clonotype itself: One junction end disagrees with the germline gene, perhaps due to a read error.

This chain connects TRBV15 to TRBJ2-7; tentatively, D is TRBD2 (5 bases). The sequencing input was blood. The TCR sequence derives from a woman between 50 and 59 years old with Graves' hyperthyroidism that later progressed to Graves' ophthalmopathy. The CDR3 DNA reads TGTGCCACCAGCAGAGATTTACGGGGAGAGCTGTACTTC. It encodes CATSRDLRGELYF.